This passage covers 32 T cell receptor beta chains from one sample sequenced in a study of cytomegalovirus exposure and HLA in healthy donors. Primers: 60 Vbeta forward and 13 Jbeta reverse. Profiling relied on immunoSEQ multiplex PCR, and the TCRdb table lists in-frame clones only, not all of them. The table shows under 150,000 clones, with over 8% occurring only once. Sequencing used PBMCs. These receptors came from a man aged 25 to 45 in good health and CMV-seronegative.

This clone has more than one count but fewer than ten. This chain joins TRBV4-3 and TRBJ1-1; no reliable D call. Germline V gives CDR1 LGHNA, CDR2 YSLEER. The CDR3 has 15 amino acids. Trimming stripped 0 bases from V and 3 bases from J, with 11 bases between. CDR3 sequence (DNA): TGCGCCAGCAGCCAAGATCCCGTAAGCTACACTGAAGCTTTCTTT. Translated, it gives CASSQDPVSYTEAFF.

This clone has more than one count but fewer than ten. This chain joins TRBV5-4 and TRBJ2-7; D may be TRBD1 (5 bases). The germline V gene encodes CDR1 SGHNT and CDR2 YYREEE (reference sequence). The CDR3 contains 13 residues. V was trimmed by 0 bases and J by 6 bases, leaving 10 bases between them. The CDR3 here is CASSLAFQGEQYF. CDR3 coding DNA: TGTGCCAGCAGCTTGGCCTTTCAGGGCGAGCAGTACTTC.

This clone was seen only a few times. This chain's CDR3 is CASSLGLAPPAEQYF. The DNA for the CDR3 is TGTGCCAGCAGCTTGGGACTAGCTCCCCCAGCCGAGCAGTACTTC. The J gene is TRBJ2-7, the V gene TRBV5-4, with 7 bases lining up with TRBD2. Per the germline V gene, CDR1 is SGHNT and CDR2 is YYREEE (reference sequence). This CDR3 region has 15 residues. Trimming at V came to 0 bases and at J to 6 bases, leaving 9 bases not matched to a gene. Full variable domain (remainder filled in from reference TRBV5-4 and TRBJ2-7): ETGVTQSPTHLIKTRGQQVTLRCSSQSGHNTVSWYQQALGQGPQFIFQYYREEENGRGNFPPRFSGLQFPNYSSELNVNALELDDSALYLCASSLGLAPPAEQYFGPGTRLTVT.

This sequence joins TRBV28 and TRBJ2-7; 8 nucleotides line up with TRBD2. CDR3 length equals 13 residues. Germline V CDR1 and CDR2: MDHEN, SYDVKM. With 11 bases clipped from V and 4 bases from J, the junction kept 10 bases outside the gene matches. This CDR3 is CACQLAGLYEQYF. The DNA of the CDR3 is TGTGCCTGCCAGCTAGCGGGCCTATACGAGCAGTACTTC.

This clone was recorded a few times. The chain recombines TRBV7-8 with TRBJ2-7; 9 bases fit TRBD1. The junction had 10 bases not matched to a gene; V was cut back by 4 bases and J by 3 bases. In germline, CDR1 is SGHVS, CDR2 FQNEAQ. The CDR3 has 16 amino acids. This chain's CDR3 is CASSYRQGGIHYEQYF. As DNA, the CDR3 is TGTGCCAGCAGCTACCGACAGGGGGGAATCCACTACGAGCAGTACTTC.

The J gene is TRBJ1-5, the V gene TRBV5-6, with 11 nucleotides matching TRBD1. Germline CDR1 reads SGHDT; CDR2 reads YYEEEE. This CDR3 contains 14 residues. V dropped 0 bases and J dropped 10; count of bases not matched to a gene: 3. CDR3 nucleotide sequence: TGTGCCAGCAGCTTGGAAGGGACAGGGGGACCCCAGCATTTT. This gives the protein CASSLEGTGGPQHF. The whole variable domain, filled in from reference TRBV5-6 and TRBJ1-5, reads DAGVTQSPTHLIKTRGQQVTLRCSPKSGHDTVSWYQQALGQGPQFIFQYYEEEERQRGNFPDRFSGHQFPNYSSELNVNALLLGDSALYLCASSLEGTGGPQHFGDGTRLSIL.

The chain recombines TRBV5-1 with TRBJ2-7, with 7 bases aligning to TRBD2. The CDR3 runs 16 residues. V shed 0 bases, J shed 2 bases, and the junction held 8 bases outside the gene matches. Germline-derived CDR1 and CDR2 are SGHRS and YFSETQ. This CDR3 reads CASSLGDGGITYEQYF. The DNA for the CDR3 is TGCGCCAGCAGCTTGGGGGACGGGGGGATTACCTACGAGCAGTACTTC.

CDR3 loop: CASSHTGFNQPQHF. CDR3 sequence (DNA): TGCGCCAGCAGCCATACGGGGTTCAATCAGCCCCAGCATTTT. The rearrangement joins TRBV4-1 to TRBJ1-5; D gene ambiguous. V was clipped by 3 bases and J by 3 bases, with 9 bases between them. CDR3 length: 14 residues. Germline V gives CDR1 MGHRA, CDR2 YSYEKL.

The sample holds a few counts of this clone. The rearrangement joins TRBV10-3 to TRBJ2-3; 9 bases are shared with TRBD1. CDR1 is ENHRY, CDR2 SYGVKD, per germline. This CDR3 has 15 amino acids. V trimming: 5 bases; J trimming: 1 base; junction bases outside the gene matches: 4. The CDR3 DNA sequence: TGTGCCATCAGTCCGGGACAGGGCCGCACAGATACGCAGTATTTT. Translated, it gives CAISPGQGRTDTQYF.

This clone showed up just a few times. The genes are TRBV20-1 and TRBJ1-3; weak D call: TRBD1 (5 bases). Trimming left V 6 bases short and J 12 bases short, with 15 bases between. The CDR3 length is 11 residues. CDR1 is DFQATT and CDR2 is SNEGSKA in the germline V gene (reference sequence). The CDR3: CSAPRGQHIYF. CDR3 in DNA: TGCAGTGCCCCTAGGGGCCAGCACATATATTTT.

This clone was recorded a few times. The J gene is TRBJ2-1, the V gene TRBV13, with D perhaps matching TRBD2 (6 bases). CDR3 length: 14 amino acids. Trimming removed 5 bases at V and 6 bases at J, with 14 bases between. Germline loops: CDR1 PRHDT, CDR2 FYEKMQ (reference sequence). This CDR3 is CASSQGLPLNEQFF. The CDR3 coding sequence is TGTGCCAGCAGCCAGGGACTTCCCCTCAATGAGCAGTTCTTC.

The chain joins TRBV4-1 to TRBJ2-1, with TRBD1 matching 7 bases. The germline V gene has CDR1 MGHRA and CDR2 YSYEKL. Trimming at V came to 2 bases and at J to 4 bases, leaving 2 bases not matched to a gene. The CDR3 covers 14 residues. The CDR3 sequence is CASSQIQGYNEQFF. CDR3 bases: TGCGCCAGCAGCCAAATACAGGGGTACAATGAGCAGTTCTTC.

The chain has TRBV7-3 and TRBJ2-1; 8 nucleotides align to TRBD2. Germline V lookup: CDR1 SGHTA, CDR2 FQGTGA. Trimming at V came to 1 base and at J to 2 bases, leaving 16 bases not matched to a gene. CDR3 length: 20 residues. CDR3 DNA sequence: TGTGCCAGCAGCTTAATCTCGTTGGGTAGCGGGACAACAACCTACAATGAGCAGTTCTTC. Its protein is CASSLISLGSGTTTYNEQFF.

This chain links TRBV5-4 with TRBJ2-4, with TRBD1 identical over 8 bases. CDR3 length: 15 amino acids. J gave up 8 bases and V 4 bases, and 11 bases lay outside the gene matches. The germline gives CDR1 SGHNT, CDR2 YYREEE (reference sequence). This CDR3 is CASSPGAGGTDIQYF. CDR3 nucleotides: TGTGCCAGCAGCCCCGGGGCAGGGGGCACGGACATTCAGTACTTC.

This clone was seen a few times. The chain links TRBV6-5 to TRBJ2-5; no firm D call. TRBJ2-7 matches the DNA end more closely, so the J call is doubtful. The CDR3 length is 15 residues. CDR1 is MNHEY and CDR2 is SVGAGI in the germline V gene. CDR3 protein: CASSYDTVSAYEQYF. In nucleotides, the CDR3 is TGTGCCAGCAGTTACGACACTGTGTCGGCCTACGAGCAGTACTTC.

This chain joins TRBV4-1 and TRBJ2-3; D perhaps matches TRBD2 (5 bases). The CDR3 sequence is 15 residues long. CDR1 and CDR2 from the germline V gene are MGHRA and YSYEKL. Trimming stripped 2 bases from V and 0 bases from J, with 9 bases between. CDR3 DNA sequence: TGCGCCAGCAGCCAACGGGAAGAAAGCACAGATACGCAGTATTTT. As protein: CASSQREESTDTQYF.

This clone was detected only a few times. V gene TRBV5-4 combines with J gene TRBJ1-6; no firm D call. Trimming took off 1 base at V and 7 bases at J, with 12 bases between the two ends. The CDR3 is 15 residues long. Germline CDR1 is SGHNT and CDR2 is YYREEE (reference sequence). The CDR3, as DNA: TGTGCCAGCAGCTTGTACGGGGTTCCAAATTCACCCCTCCACTTT. Translated: CASSLYGVPNSPLHF.

This clone was detected only a few times. The chain links TRBV2 to TRBJ2-3, with 8 bases aligning to TRBD1. This CDR3 spans 16 amino acids. Losses at the gene ends were 7 bases for V and 3 bases for J; bases not matched to a gene: 12. In germline, CDR1 is SNHLY, CDR2 FYNNEI. The CDR3 spells CASTGADRVVTDTQYF. DNA for the CDR3: TGTGCCAGCACCGGCGCGGACAGGGTGGTGACAGATACGCAGTATTTT.

The chain carries TRBV2 and TRBJ2-3; TRBD1 might be the D (6 bases). Trimming removed 7 bases from V and 3 bases from J, with 14 bases in between. There are 14 residues in the CDR3. The germline V gene encodes CDR1 SNHLY and CDR2 FYNNEI. This CDR3 reads CASTPNRDTDTQYF. The CDR3 DNA reads TGTGCCAGCACACCTAACAGGGATACAGATACGCAGTATTTT. Full variable domain (outside the CDR3, taken from reference TRBV2 and TRBJ2-3): EPEVTQTPSHQVTQMGQEVILRCVPISNHLYFYWYRQILGQKVEFLVSFYNNEISEKSEIFDDQFSVERPDGSNFTLKIRSTKLEDSAMYFCASTPNRDTDTQYFGPGTRLTVL.

The V call is TRBV19, the J call TRBJ1-4; D may be TRBD1 (5 bases). The CDR3 spans 16 residues. V was shortened by 5 bases and J by 3 bases, with 16 bases between the two germline ends. Germline assignment: CDR1 LNHDA and CDR2 SQIVND (reference sequence). CDR3 region: CASSVGREFSNEKLFF. In nucleotides, the CDR3 is TGTGCCAGTAGTGTCGGCAGGGAATTCTCTAATGAAAAACTGTTTTTT.

This clone has more than one count but fewer than ten. This chain connects TRBV5-3 to TRBJ2-3, with 8 bases matching TRBD2. TRBV5-3 is recorded as an ORF, its role being uncertain. Trimming cost V 4 bases and J 0 bases; bases outside gene matches: 7. The CDR3 has 16 amino acids. The CDR3 DNA reads as TGTGCCAGAAGCCCACTAGCGGAGGAGAGCACAGATACGCAGTATTTT. It encodes CARSPLAEESTDTQYF.

V and J are TRBV4-1 and TRBJ2-5; 7 nucleotides line up with TRBD2. V lost 0 bases and J lost 5; bases outside the gene matches: 12. Germline lookup yields CDR1 MGHRA and CDR2 YSYEKL. CDR3 length: 17 amino acids. CDR3 sequence (DNA): TGCGCCAGCAGCCAAGATCTAGCGGCAGTCAGCGCCGAGACCCAGTACTTC. This codes for CASSQDLAAVSAETQYF.

This clone has more than one count but fewer than ten. The V call is TRBV18, the J call TRBJ2-5; D is undetermined. The germline V and J ends were trimmed by 3 bases and 3 bases, with 8 bases remaining between them. The CDR3 is made up of 13 amino acids. CDR1 KGHSH and CDR2 LQKENI come from the germline V gene. CDR3 in DNA: TGTGCCAGCTCACCTACTATGAAAGAGACCCAGTACTTC. Amino acids: CASSPTMKETQYF.

The CDR3 here is CASSFDSAGGQPQHF. For the CDR3, the DNA is TGTGCCAGCAGTTTCGACAGCGCAGGTGGGCAGCCCCAGCATTTT. This sequence joins TRBV6-5 and TRBJ1-5, with a weak D call TRBD1 (5 bases). The CDR3 totals 15 residues. The germline V and J ends were trimmed by 4 bases and 7 bases, with 17 bases remaining between them. The germline V gene encodes CDR1 MNHEY and CDR2 SVGAGI.

This clone has only a few counts. The V gene is TRBV18, the J gene TRBJ1-4; maybe TRBD1 (6 bases). The V gene lost 5 bases and the J gene lost 1 base, with 11 bases spanning the gap. The germline CDR1 and CDR2 sequences are KGHSH and LQKENI. The CDR3 loop spans 15 amino acids. The CDR3 DNA follows: TGTGCCAGCTCAGCACTACAGGGAACTAATGAAAAACTGTTTTTT. It yields the protein CASSALQGTNEKLFF.

This clone came up a few times. This chain joins TRBV4-1 and TRBJ2-7; TRBD2 might be the D (5 bases). V dropped 3 bases and J dropped 7 bases, with 19 bases sitting between them. The germline gives CDR1 MGHRA, CDR2 YSYEKL. This CDR3 region has 15 residues. CDR3 DNA sequence: TGCGCCAGCAGCCACTCAACCCCGGGAACGGGGGAGCAGTACTTC. It is translated as CASSHSTPGTGEQYF.

This clone was found a few times. The CDR3 sequence: CASSHDSYYEQYF. For the CDR3, the DNA is TGCGCCAGCAGCCACGACAGCTACTACGAGCAGTACTTC. The rearrangement uses TRBV5-1 and TRBJ2-7, with D tentatively TRBD1 (5 bases). CDR3 length: 13 amino acids. Germline V gene data show CDR1 as SGHRS and CDR2 as YFSETQ. With 4 bases removed from V and 3 bases from J, the gap between germline ends came to 11 bases.

This clone was found a few times. This chain links TRBV19 with TRBJ2-7, with a possible D match to TRBD2 (6 bases). This CDR3 is built from 15 residues. V dropped 0 bases and J dropped 3 bases, with 12 bases sitting between them. Germline V lookup: CDR1 LNHDA, CDR2 SQIVND (reference sequence). CDR3 sequence: CASSIEGLWGYEQYF. The CDR3 bases are TGTGCCAGTAGTATAGAGGGACTCTGGGGCTACGAGCAGTACTTC.

This clone was seen more than once but under ten times. V and J are TRBV5-1 and TRBJ2-5; 15 bases map to TRBD2. This CDR3 contains 17 residues. V was pared by 4 bases and J by 5 bases, with 9 bases of the junction left unmatched. Germline assignment: CDR1 SGHRS and CDR2 YFSETQ. CDR3 loop: CASSPRTSGRAGETQYF. DNA of the CDR3: TGCGCCAGCAGCCCACGGACTAGCGGGAGGGCCGGTGAGACCCAGTACTTC.

This clone was found a few times. The V call is TRBV15, the J call TRBJ2-1, with a tentative D call TRBD1 (6 bases). The CDR3 covers 15 residues. Germline loops: CDR1 LNHNV, CDR2 YYDKDF (reference sequence). The germline V and J ends were trimmed by 5 bases and 8 bases, with 19 bases remaining between them. CDR3 DNA: TGTGCCACCAGCGTCCGGGACAATCCCTCGGATGAGCAGTTCTTC. Translated, it gives CATSVRDNPSDEQFF.

This clone turned up a few times. This chain joins TRBV7-2 and TRBJ2-6; 8 nucleotides align to TRBD1. Trimming took 7 bases from V and 2 from J; bases not matched to a gene: 7. In germline, CDR1 is SGHTA, CDR2 FQGNSA. CDR3 length: 16 amino acids. The CDR3 nucleotides are TGTGCCAGCACCCCCCCACAGGGGGCTGGGGCCAACGTCCTGACTTTC. It codes for CASTPPQGAGANVLTF.

The chain has TRBV7-6 and TRBJ2-3; D is perhaps TRBD2 (5 bases). With 5 bases removed from V and 1 base from J, the gap between germline ends came to 13 bases. The CDR3 contains 15 residues. Germline V CDR1 and CDR2: SGHVS, FNYEAQ. The CDR3 loop reads CASSGLLSGTDTQYF. The CDR3 DNA sequence: TGTGCCAGCAGCGGACTCTTATCGGGCACAGATACGCAGTATTTT.